The entry below gives a single T cell receptor beta chain sequence along with its context. This table comes from immunoSEQ multiplex PCR, and its TCRdb copy is limited to in-frame clones, with some not included. The repertoire includes about 150,000 clones, roughly 92% of them detected once, and 2% to 2.5% sits in the top ten. This specimen belongs to a study of control samples from healthy donors and cancer patients. The source is a man in his fifties in good health. Sequenced sample: blood.

In DNA form, the CDR3 reads TGTGCCTGGAGTTTTGACGGCAATCAGCCCCAGCATTTT. Its translation is CAWSFDGNQPQHF. J is TRBJ1-5 and V is TRBV30; D gene ambiguous. CDR3 length: 13 residues. V was clipped by 2 bases and J by 2 bases, with 7 bases between them. The germline V gene encodes CDR1 GTSNPN and CDR2 SVGIG (reference sequence).